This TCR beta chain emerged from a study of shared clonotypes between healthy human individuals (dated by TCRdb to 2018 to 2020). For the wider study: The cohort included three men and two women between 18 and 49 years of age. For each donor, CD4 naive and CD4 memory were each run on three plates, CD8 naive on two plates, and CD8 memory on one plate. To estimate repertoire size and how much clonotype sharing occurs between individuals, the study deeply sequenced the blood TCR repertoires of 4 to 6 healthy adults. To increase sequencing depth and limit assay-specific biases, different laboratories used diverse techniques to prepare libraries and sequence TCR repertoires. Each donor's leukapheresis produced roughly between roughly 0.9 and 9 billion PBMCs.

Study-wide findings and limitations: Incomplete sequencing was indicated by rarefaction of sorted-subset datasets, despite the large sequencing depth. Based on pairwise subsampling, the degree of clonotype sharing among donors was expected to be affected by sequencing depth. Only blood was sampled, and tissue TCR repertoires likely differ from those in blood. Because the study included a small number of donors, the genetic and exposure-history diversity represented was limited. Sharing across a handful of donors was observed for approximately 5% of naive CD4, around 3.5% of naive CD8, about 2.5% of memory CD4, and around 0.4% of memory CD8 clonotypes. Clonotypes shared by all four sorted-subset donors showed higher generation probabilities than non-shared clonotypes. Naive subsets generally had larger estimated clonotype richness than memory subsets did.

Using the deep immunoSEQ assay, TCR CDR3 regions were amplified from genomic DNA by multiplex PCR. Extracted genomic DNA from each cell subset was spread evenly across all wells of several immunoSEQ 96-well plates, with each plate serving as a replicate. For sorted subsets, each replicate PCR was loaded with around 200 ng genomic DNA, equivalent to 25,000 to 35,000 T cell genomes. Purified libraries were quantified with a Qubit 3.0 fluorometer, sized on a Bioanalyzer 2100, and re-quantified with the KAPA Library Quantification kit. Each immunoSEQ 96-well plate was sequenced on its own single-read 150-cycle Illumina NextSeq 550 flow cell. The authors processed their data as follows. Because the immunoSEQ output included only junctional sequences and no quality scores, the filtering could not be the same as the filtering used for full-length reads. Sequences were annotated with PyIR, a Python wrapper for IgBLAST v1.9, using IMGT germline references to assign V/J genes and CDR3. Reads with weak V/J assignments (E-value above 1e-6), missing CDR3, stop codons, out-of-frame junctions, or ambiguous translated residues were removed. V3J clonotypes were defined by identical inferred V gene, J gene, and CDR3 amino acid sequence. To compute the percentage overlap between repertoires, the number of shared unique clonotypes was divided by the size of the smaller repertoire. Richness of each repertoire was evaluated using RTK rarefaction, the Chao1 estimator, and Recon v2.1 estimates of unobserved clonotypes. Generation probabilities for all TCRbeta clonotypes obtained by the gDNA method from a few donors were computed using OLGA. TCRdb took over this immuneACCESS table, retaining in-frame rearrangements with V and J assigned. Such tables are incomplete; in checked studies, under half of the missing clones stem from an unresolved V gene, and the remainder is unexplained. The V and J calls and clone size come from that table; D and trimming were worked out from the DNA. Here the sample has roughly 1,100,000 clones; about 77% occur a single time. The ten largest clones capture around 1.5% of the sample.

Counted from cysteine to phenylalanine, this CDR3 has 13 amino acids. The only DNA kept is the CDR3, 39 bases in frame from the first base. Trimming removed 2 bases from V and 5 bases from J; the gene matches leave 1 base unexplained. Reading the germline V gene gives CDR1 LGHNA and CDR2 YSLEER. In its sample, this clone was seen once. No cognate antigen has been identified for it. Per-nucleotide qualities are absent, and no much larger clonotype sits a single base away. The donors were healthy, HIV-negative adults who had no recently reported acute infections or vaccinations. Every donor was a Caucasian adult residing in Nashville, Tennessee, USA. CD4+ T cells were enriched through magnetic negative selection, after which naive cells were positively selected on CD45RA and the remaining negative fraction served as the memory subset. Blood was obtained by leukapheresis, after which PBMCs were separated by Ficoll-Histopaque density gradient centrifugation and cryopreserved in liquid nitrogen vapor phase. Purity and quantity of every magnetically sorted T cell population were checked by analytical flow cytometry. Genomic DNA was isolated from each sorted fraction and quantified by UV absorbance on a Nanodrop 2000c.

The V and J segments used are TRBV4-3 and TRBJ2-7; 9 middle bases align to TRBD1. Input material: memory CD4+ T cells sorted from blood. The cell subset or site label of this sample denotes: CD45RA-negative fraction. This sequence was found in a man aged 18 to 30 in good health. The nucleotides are TGCGCCAGCAGCCAACGGACAGGGGACGAGCAGTACTTC. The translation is CASSQRTGDEQYF.